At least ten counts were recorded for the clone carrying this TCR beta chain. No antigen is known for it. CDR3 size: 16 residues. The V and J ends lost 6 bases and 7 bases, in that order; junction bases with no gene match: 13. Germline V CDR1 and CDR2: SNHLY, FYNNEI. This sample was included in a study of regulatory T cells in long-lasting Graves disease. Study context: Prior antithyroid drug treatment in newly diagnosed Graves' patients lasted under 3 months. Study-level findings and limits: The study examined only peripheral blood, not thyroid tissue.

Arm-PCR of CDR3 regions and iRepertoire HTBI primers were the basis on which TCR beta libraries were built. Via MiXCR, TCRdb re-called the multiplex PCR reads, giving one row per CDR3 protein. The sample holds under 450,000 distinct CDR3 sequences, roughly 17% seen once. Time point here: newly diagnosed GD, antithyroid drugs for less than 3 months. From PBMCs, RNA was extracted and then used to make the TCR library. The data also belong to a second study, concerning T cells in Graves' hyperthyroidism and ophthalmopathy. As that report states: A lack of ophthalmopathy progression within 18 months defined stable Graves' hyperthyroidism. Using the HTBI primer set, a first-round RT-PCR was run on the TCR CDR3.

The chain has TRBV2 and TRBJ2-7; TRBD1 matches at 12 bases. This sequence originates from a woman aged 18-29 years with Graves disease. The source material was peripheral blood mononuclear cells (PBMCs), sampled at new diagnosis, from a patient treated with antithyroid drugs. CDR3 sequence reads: CASSYPGQGARLEQYF. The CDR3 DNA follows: TGTGCCAGCAGCTATCCGGGACAGGGGGCTCGGTTAGAGCAGTACTTC.